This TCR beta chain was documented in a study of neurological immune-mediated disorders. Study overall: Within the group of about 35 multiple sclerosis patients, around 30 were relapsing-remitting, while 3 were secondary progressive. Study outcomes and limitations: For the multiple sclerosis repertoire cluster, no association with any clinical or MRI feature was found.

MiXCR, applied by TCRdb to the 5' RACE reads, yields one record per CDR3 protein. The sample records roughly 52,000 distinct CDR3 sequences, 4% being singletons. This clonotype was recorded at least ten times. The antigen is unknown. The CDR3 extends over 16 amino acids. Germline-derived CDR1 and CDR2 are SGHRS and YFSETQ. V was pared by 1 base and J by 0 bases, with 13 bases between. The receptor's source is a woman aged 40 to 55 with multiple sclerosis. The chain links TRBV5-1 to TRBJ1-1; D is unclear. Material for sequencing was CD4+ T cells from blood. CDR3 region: CASSLLQSAMNTEAFF. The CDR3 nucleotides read TGCGCCAGCAGCTTGTTGCAGTCCGCGATGAACACTGAAGCTTTCTTT.